What follows are 3 T cell receptor beta chains derived from one specimen sequenced in a study of control samples from healthy donors and cancer patients (dated by TCRdb to the early 2020s). Libraries were prepared through the immunoSEQ multiplex PCR assay. TCRdb provides this immuneACCESS table in a form limited to in-frame rearrangements. Some clones are lacking; in checked studies, under half of them reflect an unresolved V gene, and why the rest are absent is not known. The sample table shows tens of thousands of clones, and around 95% are seen once. In total, the top ten clones hold 2.4% of the sample. The sequencing input was blood. These receptors all stem from a man younger than 45 in good health.

This clone has only one observation. The rearrangement joins TRBV7-3 to TRBJ2-3; 7 positions match TRBD1. Unmatched junction bases numbered 6, after V lost 5 bases and J lost 1 base. The CDR3 is 15 amino acids. Germline lookup yields CDR1 SGHTA and CDR2 FQGTGA. CDR3 sequence reads: CASSLQTGRTDTQYF. Here the CDR3 DNA reads TGTGCCAGCAGCCTCCAGACAGGGCGCACAGATACGCAGTATTTT.

This rearrangement joins TRBV28 to TRBJ1-4; D gene ambiguous. Trimming took off 6 bases at V and 8 bases at J, with 4 bases between the two ends. Germline values: CDR1 MDHEN, CDR2 SYDVKM. The CDR3 runs 10 residues. CDR3 in amino acids: CASSGEKLFF. DNA for the CDR3: TGTGCCAGCAGCGGCGAAAAACTGTTTTTT.

The chain has TRBV5-1 and TRBJ1-2; 7 nucleotides agree with TRBD1. V was clipped by 9 bases and J by 1 base; unmatched bases: 6. The germline gives CDR1 SGHRS, CDR2 YFSETQ. The CDR3 has 13 residues. The CDR3 sequence: CATRTGLNYGYTF. Written as DNA, the CDR3 is TGCGCCACCCGGACAGGCCTTAACTATGGCTACACCTTC.